The source of this T cell receptor beta chain is a study of PD-1 blockade in classical Hodgkin lymphoma. In the study overall: Intravenous nivolumab at 3 mg/kg was given to patients every 2 weeks. Study results and limitations: CD4+ TCR diversity, unlike CD8+, climbed significantly by C4D1. The baseline diversity of complete responders showed similarity to that of newly diagnosed patients.

Notes on this clone: Its antigen is undetermined.

The table came from immunoSEQ multiplex PCR; TCRdb's copy has only in-frame clones and leaves some out. There are around 23,000 clones in the sample; 84% occur only once, and around 1.8% lies in the top ten. The CDR3 is 12 amino acids. V was shortened by 0 bases and J by 6 bases, with 6 bases between the two germline ends. Germline CDR1 SGDLS, CDR2 YYNGEE. Every patient was affected by relapse after autologous stem cell transplantation, while exposure to brentuximab vedotin was not uniform. Out of thawed PBMCs, magnetic negative selection purified CD4+ T cells. The starting material was CD4+ T cells from blood, obtained at baseline. This TCR came from a human donor with classical Hodgkin lymphoma. The V and J genes are TRBV9 and TRBJ1-2, with D unresolved. The CDR3 DNA sequence: TGTGCCAGCAGCGTAGGATTAGATGGCTACACCTTC. This sequence encodes CASSVGLDGYTF.